The T cell receptor (beta chain) under discussion was sequenced for a study of monozygotic twins with inflammatory bowel disease. UMIs incorporating a 6-nucleotide sample barcode were appended by means of template switching. Reprocessing the 5' RACE reads, TCRdb reports a single entry for every CDR3 protein and omits DNA. Here the sample table reports approximately 400,000 distinct CDR3 sequences. This clonotype originated in a human donor with ulcerative colitis or Crohn's disease, or a healthy co-twin of an affected twin (not recorded which). Sample: blood.

CDR3 sequence: CASSQGRARGNEQYF. The J gene is TRBJ2-7, the V gene TRBV4-2; the D gene TCRdb calls, TRBD2, cannot be checked with no DNA. Germline V gives CDR1 LGHNA, CDR2 YNFKEQ. This CDR3 spans 15 amino acids.